The rows below give T cell receptor beta chains drawn from one sample of a study of shared clonotypes between healthy human individuals. Generated by immunoSEQ multiplex PCR, the TCRdb table keeps only in-frame clones and is missing some. The sample includes roughly 2.4 million clones, around 95% of them seen just once. The specimen was naive CD4+ T cells sorted from blood. Receptor source: a man aged 18 to 29 in good health. The CDR3 runs from the conserved cysteine through the conserved F or W. Fields, in order: D gene, J gene, V gene, clone size, CDR3 DNA, CDR3 protein. D genes are given only for firm matches. Clone size is given for some rows only: seen once, a few or many times, or a class if the clone is expanded.

d_call: TRBD1
j_call: TRBJ2-5
v_call: TRBV11-2
clone_size: .
cdr3_nt: TGTGCCAGCAGCTTAAGACAGGGGGTGTCGGAGACCCAGTACTTC
cdr3_aa: CASSLRQGVSETQYF

d_call: TRBD1
j_call: TRBJ2-5
v_call: TRBV7-2
clone_size: .
cdr3_nt: TGTGCCAGCGGAATCGGGACAGGGATCCAGTACTTC
cdr3_aa: CASGIGTGIQYF

d_call: .
j_call: TRBJ2-1
v_call: TRBV14
clone_size: .
cdr3_nt: TGTGCCAGCAGCCAAGAAAGAGCCATGGGTATCGATGAGCAGTTCTTC
cdr3_aa: CASSQERAMGIDEQFF

d_call: TRBD2
j_call: TRBJ2-5
v_call: TRBV7-7
clone_size: .
cdr3_nt: TGTGCTAGCAGCTTACGGACTAGCGATAAAGCCCAGTACTTC
cdr3_aa: CASSLRTSDKAQYF

d_call: TRBD2
j_call: TRBJ2-5
v_call: TRBV9
clone_size: .
cdr3_nt: TGTGCCAGCAGCCCCGACGGACTAGCGGGGGAAGAGACCCAGTACTTC
cdr3_aa: CASSPDGLAGEETQYF

d_call: .
j_call: TRBJ1-6
v_call: TRBV5-3
clone_size: .
cdr3_nt: TGTGCCAGAAGACGACGGGACCGACGATTGGATTCACCCCTCCACTTT
cdr3_aa: CARRRRDRRLDSPLHF

d_call: .
j_call: TRBJ1-1
v_call: TRBV6-5
clone_size: .
cdr3_nt: TGTGCCAGCAGTAAGATACAGGGACCTGAAGCTTTCTTT
cdr3_aa: CASSKIQGPEAFF

d_call: TRBD2
j_call: TRBJ2-7
v_call: TRBV5-4
clone_size: .
cdr3_nt: TGTGCCAGCAGCTTGGCCGCTAGCGGGACCCCCTACGAGCAGTACTTC
cdr3_aa: CASSLAASGTPYEQYF

d_call: TRBD2
j_call: TRBJ2-4
v_call: TRBV7-8
clone_size: .
cdr3_nt: TGTGCCAGCAGCTTAGTCCGGCGGGAGGGACACAAAAACATTCAGTACTTC
cdr3_aa: CASSLVRREGHKNIQYF

d_call: .
j_call: TRBJ1-1
v_call: TRBV7-9
clone_size: .
cdr3_nt: TGTGCCAGCAGCTTAGCGGCAGGTGGTACTGAAGCTTTCTTT
cdr3_aa: CASSLAAGGTEAFF

d_call: .
j_call: TRBJ1-2
v_call: TRBV9
clone_size: .
cdr3_nt: TGTGCCAGCAGATCCCTCGGGCCTTATAACTATGGCTACACCTTC
cdr3_aa: CASRSLGPYNYGYTF

d_call: TRBD1
j_call: TRBJ1-3
v_call: TRBV6-5
clone_size: .
cdr3_nt: TGTGCCAGCAGCTCGGGACAGGGAGGAAACACCATATATTTT
cdr3_aa: CASSSGQGGNTIYF

d_call: TRBD2
j_call: TRBJ2-2
v_call: TRBV28
clone_size: .
cdr3_nt: TGTGCCAGCAGTGCCCCGGGTGTTGGGCTAGCGGGCACCGGGGAGCTGTTTTTT
cdr3_aa: CASSAPGVGLAGTGELFF

d_call: .
j_call: TRBJ1-2
v_call: TRBV30
clone_size: once
cdr3_nt: TGTGCCTGGAGGGGGGACAAGAACTATGGCTACACCTTC
cdr3_aa: CAWRGDKNYGYTF

d_call: .
j_call: TRBJ2-7
v_call: TRBV7-9
clone_size: .
cdr3_nt: TGTGCCAGCAGCTTAGCAGGGAACTACTACGAGCAGTACTTC
cdr3_aa: CASSLAGNYYEQYF

d_call: .
j_call: TRBJ2-3
v_call: TRBV30
clone_size: .
cdr3_nt: TGTGCCTGGGCTGGCAGTACCGCAGATACGCAGTATTTT
cdr3_aa: CAWAGSTADTQYF

d_call: TRBD2
j_call: TRBJ2-3
v_call: TRBV2
clone_size: .
cdr3_nt: TGTGCCAGCAGCGAGAGGACTAGCGGGGGTACCACAGATACGCAGTATTTT
cdr3_aa: CASSERTSGGTTDTQYF

d_call: .
j_call: TRBJ2-3
v_call: TRBV2
clone_size: few
cdr3_nt: TGTGCCAGCAGTAAGCAGGGGAGCACAGATACGCAGTATTTT
cdr3_aa: CASSKQGSTDTQYF

d_call: TRBD1
j_call: TRBJ2-7
v_call: TRBV30
clone_size: .
cdr3_nt: TGTGCCTGGAGTCGGGACAGGGGACCCTACGAGCAGTACTTC
cdr3_aa: CAWSRDRGPYEQYF

d_call: .
j_call: TRBJ2-1
v_call: TRBV6-5
clone_size: .
cdr3_nt: TGTGCCAGCAGTCCGGACACAACGGCTTACAATGAGCAGTTCTTC
cdr3_aa: CASSPDTTAYNEQFF

d_call: .
j_call: TRBJ2-5
v_call: TRBV5-6
clone_size: .
cdr3_nt: TGTGCCAGCAGCTTGCCCTACAGCCAAGAGACCCAGTACTTC
cdr3_aa: CASSLPYSQETQYF

d_call: TRBD2
j_call: TRBJ2-3
v_call: TRBV5-4
clone_size: .
cdr3_nt: TGTGCCAGCAGCTTCCGGACTAGCGGGGGGGTCAACACAGATACGCAGTATTTT
cdr3_aa: CASSFRTSGGVNTDTQYF

d_call: .
j_call: TRBJ2-7
v_call: TRBV28
clone_size: .
cdr3_nt: TGTGCCAGCAGTAAAACCTGGACCACGAGCTACGAGCAGTACTTC
cdr3_aa: CASSKTWTTSYEQYF

d_call: .
j_call: TRBJ1-6
v_call: TRBV6-5
clone_size: .
cdr3_nt: TGTGCCAGCAGTTACTCGACGACAGTAAATTCACCCCTCCACTTT
cdr3_aa: CASSYSTTVNSPLHF

d_call: .
j_call: TRBJ2-1
v_call: TRBV5-1
clone_size: .
cdr3_nt: TGCGCCAGCAGCTTTGGATCCGAGAATGAGCAGTTCTTC
cdr3_aa: CASSFGSENEQFF

d_call: .
j_call: TRBJ2-3
v_call: TRBV5-4
clone_size: .
cdr3_nt: TGTGCCAGCAGCTTGGCCGGGTTTGATACGCAGTATTTT
cdr3_aa: CASSLAGFDTQYF

d_call: TRBD1
j_call: TRBJ2-5
v_call: TRBV2
clone_size: .
cdr3_nt: TGTGCCAGCCAAGACAGGGGTCGTATGGAGACCCAGTACTTC
cdr3_aa: CASQDRGRMETQYF

d_call: .
j_call: TRBJ1-3
v_call: TRBV10-3
clone_size: .
cdr3_nt: TGTGCCATCAGTGACGGCTTCTCTGGAAACACCATATATTTT
cdr3_aa: CAISDGFSGNTIYF

d_call: TRBD1
j_call: TRBJ1-6
v_call: TRBV27
clone_size: .
cdr3_nt: TGTGCCAGCAAAGGGGGCAGCTTTCTACTTGGCTCCTATAATTCACCCCTCCACTTT
cdr3_aa: CASKGGSFLLGSYNSPLHF

d_call: .
j_call: TRBJ2-7
v_call: TRBV7-2
clone_size: .
cdr3_nt: TGTGCCAGCAGCCTCCAGCCTCCACCCTACGAGCAGTACTTC
cdr3_aa: CASSLQPPPYEQYF

d_call: .
j_call: TRBJ1-5
v_call: TRBV10-2
clone_size: .
cdr3_nt: TGCGCCAGCAGTGAGCCCCCTCGGCAGGGAGGTAATCAGCCCCAGCATTTT
cdr3_aa: CASSEPPRQGGNQPQHF

d_call: .
j_call: TRBJ1-5
v_call: TRBV30
clone_size: .
cdr3_nt: TGTGCCTGGAGAGACGATAGCAATCAGCCCCAGCATTTT
cdr3_aa: CAWRDDSNQPQHF

d_call: .
j_call: TRBJ2-2
v_call: TRBV4-1
clone_size: .
cdr3_nt: TGCGCCAGCAGCCAAGATCCCAGCCTACTATTAGCCGGGGAGCTGTTTTTT
cdr3_aa: CASSQDPSLLLAGELFF

d_call: .
j_call: TRBJ1-2
v_call: TRBV6-6
clone_size: once
cdr3_nt: TGTGCCAGCAGCCCCCGGGGACCTCACCGATTTTATGGCTACACCTTC
cdr3_aa: CASSPRGPHRFYGYTF

d_call: TRBD1
j_call: TRBJ2-3
v_call: TRBV18
clone_size: .
cdr3_nt: TGTGCCAGCTCACCTGACAGGGCAGATACGCAGTATTTT
cdr3_aa: CASSPDRADTQYF

d_call: .
j_call: TRBJ1-1
v_call: TRBV30
clone_size: .
cdr3_nt: TGTGCCTGGAGTCCGGGGAAGATGGGCGCTGAAGCTTTCTTT
cdr3_aa: CAWSPGKMGAEAFF

d_call: .
j_call: TRBJ2-3
v_call: TRBV7-2
clone_size: .
cdr3_nt: TGTGCCAGCAGCTTAGGACAGTTCACAGATACGCAGTATTTT
cdr3_aa: CASSLGQFTDTQYF

d_call: .
j_call: TRBJ1-2
v_call: TRBV5-1
clone_size: .
cdr3_nt: TGCGCCAGCAGCTTGGAAGGGCAGTCCTATGGCTACACCTTC
cdr3_aa: CASSLEGQSYGYTF

d_call: .
j_call: TRBJ2-7
v_call: TRBV5-1
clone_size: .
cdr3_nt: TGCGCCAGCAGCAACATTCCGGGACCCTACGAGCAGTACTTC
cdr3_aa: CASSNIPGPYEQYF

d_call: .
j_call: TRBJ1-2
v_call: TRBV6-5
clone_size: .
cdr3_nt: TGTGCCAGCCGAGACTCGGTCCAGAGGTTTGGCTACACCTTC
cdr3_aa: CASRDSVQRFGYTF

d_call: .
j_call: TRBJ1-1
v_call: TRBV5-4
clone_size: .
cdr3_nt: TGTGCCAGCAGCTTGGGGGGCCCCAAAGCTAACACTGAAGCTTTCTTT
cdr3_aa: CASSLGGPKANTEAFF

d_call: .
j_call: TRBJ1-2
v_call: TRBV28
clone_size: .
cdr3_nt: TGTGCCAGCAGTCTACGGGACTCCCTAGGGCATGGCTACACCTTC
cdr3_aa: CASSLRDSLGHGYTF

d_call: TRBD1
j_call: TRBJ1-5
v_call: TRBV6-5
clone_size: .
cdr3_nt: TGTGCCAGCAGCCTGGGACAGGGGCCGAGGCCCCAGCATTTT
cdr3_aa: CASSLGQGPRPQHF

d_call: .
j_call: TRBJ2-3
v_call: TRBV18
clone_size: .
cdr3_nt: TGTGCCAGCTTCCAAGGGGGAGATACGCAGTATTTT
cdr3_aa: CASFQGGDTQYF

d_call: .
j_call: TRBJ2-7
v_call: TRBV5-1
clone_size: .
cdr3_nt: TGCGCCAGCAGCTTGGGGGACGGGATAGCGGAACACTACGAGCAGTACTTC
cdr3_aa: CASSLGDGIAEHYEQYF

d_call: .
j_call: TRBJ1-5
v_call: TRBV28
clone_size: .
cdr3_nt: TGTGCCAGCAGTCGATATCAGCCCCAGCATTTT
cdr3_aa: CASSRYQPQHF

d_call: TRBD2
j_call: TRBJ2-2
v_call: TRBV2
clone_size: .
cdr3_nt: TGTGCCAGCAGTCAGACTAGCCCCGAAACCAACGGGGAGCTGTTTTTT
cdr3_aa: CASSQTSPETNGELFF

d_call: .
j_call: TRBJ1-4
v_call: TRBV5-1
clone_size: .
cdr3_nt: TGCGCCAGCAGCTCGGACAGTACGCGGGAAAAACTGTTTTTT
cdr3_aa: CASSSDSTREKLFF

d_call: .
j_call: TRBJ1-4
v_call: TRBV7-2
clone_size: once
cdr3_nt: TGTGCCAGCAGCTTCCCGACAGCCTTTGGGGAAAAACTGTTTTTT
cdr3_aa: CASSFPTAFGEKLFF

d_call: .
j_call: TRBJ2-3
v_call: TRBV9
clone_size: .
cdr3_nt: TGTGCCAGCGCCTCAGACTCCAGCACAGATACGCAGTATTTT
cdr3_aa: CASASDSSTDTQYF

d_call: .
j_call: TRBJ1-2
v_call: TRBV11-2
clone_size: few
cdr3_nt: TGTGCCAGCAGCTTAGATCTGACCGCTGGCTACACCTTC
cdr3_aa: CASSLDLTAGYTF

d_call: .
j_call: TRBJ1-2
v_call: TRBV5-6
clone_size: .
cdr3_nt: TGTGCCAGCAGATCGGGGGGTGGCTACACCTTC
cdr3_aa: CASRSGGGYTF

d_call: .
j_call: TRBJ1-4
v_call: TRBV18
clone_size: .
cdr3_nt: TGTGCCAGCTCACCGGGACACTCGAGGGAAAAACTGTTTTTT
cdr3_aa: CASSPGHSREKLFF

d_call: .
j_call: TRBJ2-2
v_call: TRBV19
clone_size: .
cdr3_nt: TGTGCCGTTGGCGCGCAGCCGAACACCGGGGAGCTGTTTTTT
cdr3_aa: CAVGAQPNTGELFF

d_call: TRBD1
j_call: TRBJ1-2
v_call: TRBV4-3
clone_size: .
cdr3_nt: TGCGCCAGCAGCCAGCAAACAGGGGGCGGCTATGGCTACACCTTC
cdr3_aa: CASSQQTGGGYGYTF

d_call: .
j_call: TRBJ1-3
v_call: TRBV4-1
clone_size: .
cdr3_nt: TGCGCCAGCAGCCAACAACAGGGTTTTGCGGGAAACACCATATATTTT
cdr3_aa: CASSQQQGFAGNTIYF

d_call: TRBD2
j_call: TRBJ2-5
v_call: TRBV5-1
clone_size: .
cdr3_nt: TGCGCCAGCAGCATCGGACTAGCGGGAGTAAACCAAGAGACCCAGTACTTC
cdr3_aa: CASSIGLAGVNQETQYF

d_call: TRBD1
j_call: TRBJ2-7
v_call: TRBV5-4
clone_size: .
cdr3_nt: TGTGCCAGCAGCTTGGCGGGACAGGGCGTCTACGAGCAGTACTTC
cdr3_aa: CASSLAGQGVYEQYF